This TCR beta chain was documented in a study of T cell responses to AZD1222 COVID-19 vaccine. TCRdb's copy holds only in-frame clones and misses some; the assay was immunoSEQ multiplex PCR. The sample has 130,000 or so clones; roughly 94% are singletons. The CDR3 is 12 residues long. In germline, CDR1 is LNHDA, CDR2 SQIVND (reference sequence). V lost 5 bases and J lost 5, with 9 bases in between. The source was peripheral blood, collected on day 0 of AZD1222 vaccination. The clonotype originates from an adult in good health. The V gene is TRBV19, the J gene TRBJ2-5; D remains unclear. CDR3 region: CASSDLGETQYF. CDR3 bases: TGTGCCAGTAGTGACCTGGGGGAGACCCAGTACTTC.